This is a list of T cell receptor beta chains from one sample in a study of shared clonotypes between healthy human individuals. TCRdb's copy holds only in-frame clones and misses some; the assay was immunoSEQ multiplex PCR. The repertoire includes around 2.5 million clones, under 95% of them detected once, and roughly 0.39% sits in the top ten. The specimen sequenced was naive CD4+ T cells from PBMCs. The source of these receptors is a man younger than 35 in good health. Some clones in this sample may be carry-over from other donors' samples. Each CDR3 is given with its conserved first and last residue. A D gene is named only where the DNA matches it firmly. The size entry is marked missing in some rows and otherwise reads once, few, many or a size class.

v_call	clone_size	d_call	j_call	cdr3_nt	cdr3_aa
TRBV5-1	.	TRBD2	TRBJ2-5	TGCGCCAGCTATCCAGGCGCTAGCGGGAGAGGTGAGACCCAGTACTTC	CASYPGASGRGETQYF
TRBV27	.	TRBD1	TRBJ2-6	TGTGCCAGCAGAAGTGGACAGGGTCGGTCTGGGGCCAACGTCCTGACTTTC	CASRSGQGRSGANVLTF
TRBV7-6	.	.	TRBJ2-3	TGTGCCAGCAGCTTCGCACAGGGCCCAGATACGCAGTATTTT	CASSFAQGPDTQYF
TRBV27	.	TRBD2	TRBJ2-5	TGTGCCAGCAGTTTATTCGCTAGCGGGAAAGGAGGGTACCAAGAGACCCAGTACTTC	CASSLFASGKGGYQETQYF
TRBV7-2	.	.	TRBJ1-3	TGTGCCAGCAGGAGGGGTGCAGTAAACACCATATATTTT	CASRRGAVNTIYF
TRBV2	.	TRBD2	TRBJ2-2	TGTGCCAGCATATCGGGGAGCGGGGGCACCGGGGAGCTGTTTTTT	CASISGSGGTGELFF
TRBV7-9	few	.	TRBJ2-7	TGTGCCAGCAGCTTAGTAGGGTACGAGCAGTACTTC	CASSLVGYEQYF
TRBV28	.	.	TRBJ2-3	TGTGCCAGCAGTCCCGGTGTTCCGAGCACAGATACGCAGTATTTT	CASSPGVPSTDTQYF
TRBV27	.	.	TRBJ2-7	TGTGCCAGCAGTCTCAACCTATACGAGCAGTACTTC	CASSLNLYEQYF
TRBV25-1	.	TRBD2	TRBJ2-1	TGTGCCAGCAGTGAACCTAGCGGGCGCAACAATGAGCAGTTCTTC	CASSEPSGRNNEQFF
TRBV7-6	.	TRBD1	TRBJ1-1	TGTGCCAGCAGCTTAGAGACAGGGGGCTGGACTGAAGCTTTCTTT	CASSLETGGWTEAFF
TRBV2	.	.	TRBJ1-5	TGTGCCAGCAGTGGCAGGTTCCAGCCCCAGCATTTT	CASSGRFQPQHF
TRBV5-3	.	.	TRBJ1-1	TGTGCCAGAAGCGAATGCAGGGGTGCTGAAGCTTTCTTT	CARSECRGAEAFF
TRBV19	.	.	TRBJ2-5	TGTGCCAGTACCCCGGACCCCGTCGGGGAGACCCAGTACTTC	CASTPDPVGETQYF
TRBV28	.	.	TRBJ2-1	TGTGCCAGCAGTTTAAGTCGCCGACTCCCCAATGAGCAGTTCTTC	CASSLSRRLPNEQFF
TRBV11-3	.	TRBD2	TRBJ2-5	TGTGCCAGCAGCCCTTCCGGGAGGGAGCAGTACTTC	CASSPSGREQYF
TRBV5-1	.	.	TRBJ2-3	TGCGCCAGCAGCTTGGCGGAGCTTCTCGGGGATACGCAGTATTTT	CASSLAELLGDTQYF
TRBV27	.	TRBD2	TRBJ2-4	TGTGCCAGCAGTTTATCGGGCCTAGCGGACGTAAAAAACATTCAGTACTTC	CASSLSGLADVKNIQYF
TRBV7-2	.	TRBD1	TRBJ1-2	TGTGCCAGCAGCTTTTCCCGTCAACAGGGGGCCCTCTATGGCTACACCTTC	CASSFSRQQGALYGYTF
TRBV5-1	.	.	TRBJ2-5	TGCGCCAGCAGCTCCCTCCTTGGCGGAGGGGGCGGAGAGACCCAGTACTTC	CASSSLLGGGGGETQYF
TRBV5-1	.	TRBD1	TRBJ2-5	TGCGCCAGCAGGCCCGGGACAGCGTACCAAGAGACCCAGTACTTC	CASRPGTAYQETQYF
TRBV6-1	once	.	TRBJ1-1	TGTGCCAGCACGACAGTGAACACTGAAGCTTTCTTT	CASTTVNTEAFF
TRBV5-4	.	.	TRBJ2-3	TGTGCCAGCAGCTTGCCAGATGGGACAGATACGCAGTATTTT	CASSLPDGTDTQYF